A single sample gave rise to the 8 T cell receptor beta chains below, sequenced in a study of blood T cell repertoires in COVID-19. The data were produced by immunoSEQ multiplex PCR, yet TCRdb's version contains in-frame clones alone and is incomplete. The sample has over 150,000 clones, approximately 80% seen once. The sequenced sample was peripheral blood. Receptors were obtained from a woman aged 40 to 50 with COVID-19, enrolled during active disease.

The rearrangement links TRBV19 to TRBJ2-7, with TRBD2 matching over 12 bases. The CDR3 is made up of 15 amino acids. The V segment lost 6 bases and the J segment 0 bases; nucleotides outside the gene matches: 3. Germline V CDR1 and CDR2: LNHDA, SQIVND (reference sequence). The DNA of the CDR3 is TGTGCCAGTAGGCCGACTAGCGGGAGCTCCTACGAGCAGTACTTC. It specifies CASRPTSGSSYEQYF.

The J gene is TRBJ2-1, the V gene TRBV19; 15 nucleotides agree with TRBD2. CDR3 length: 15 amino acids. The germline CDR1 and CDR2 sequences are LNHDA and SQIVND (reference sequence). V lost 7 bases to trimming and J lost 12 bases; unmatched junction nucleotides: 10. CDR3 residues: CASNPGLAGGLTQFF. CDR3 DNA sequence: TGTGCCAGTAACCCGGGACTAGCGGGAGGTCTTACGCAGTTCTTC.

The chain joins TRBV18 to TRBJ1-1, with D unresolved. Deletions cut 0 bases from V and 0 bases from J, with 5 bases between. Germline CDR1 KGHSH, CDR2 LQKENI. This CDR3 is 14 amino acids long. The CDR3 DNA is TGTGCCAGCTCACCACCCGAGGTGAACACTGAAGCTTTCTTT. Translation: CASSPPEVNTEAFF.

The chain couples TRBV5-6 to TRBJ1-6; D gene unclear. The CDR3 sequence is 14 residues long. Germline V gene lookup returns CDR1 SGHDT and CDR2 YYEEEE. The V gene lost 3 bases and the J gene lost 6 bases, with 10 bases spanning the gap. This CDR3 reads CASSSPVPNSPLHF. In DNA, the CDR3 is TGTGCCAGCAGCTCTCCAGTGCCTAATTCACCCCTCCACTTT.

The chain couples TRBV5-1 to TRBJ1-2; 7 bases align to TRBD1. In germline, CDR1 is SGHRS, CDR2 YFSETQ. The ends lost 4 bases at V and 2 bases at J; junction bases unmatched: 8. The length of the CDR3 is 15 residues. CDR3 nucleotides: TGCGCCAGCAGCCCTGGGACAGCCAGCAACTATGGCTACACCTTC. Its translation is CASSPGTASNYGYTF.

The gene calls are TRBV6-5 and TRBJ2-5; TRBD1 might be the D (5 bases). Germline V gives CDR1 MNHEY, CDR2 SVGAGI. The CDR3 loop spans 14 amino acids. Trimming removed 1 base from V and 5 bases from J, with 11 bases in between. The CDR3 is CASSYLGAGETQYF. The CDR3 DNA reads TGTGCCAGCAGTTACTTGGGCGCAGGGGAGACCCAGTACTTC.

The rearrangement joins TRBV24-1 to TRBJ1-1, with a tentative D call TRBD1 (5 bases). Germline values: CDR1 KGHDR, CDR2 SFDVKD. CDR3 length: 13 residues. V was pared by 0 bases and J by 6 bases, with 7 bases between. CDR3: CATSDLIRAEAFF. DNA for the CDR3: TGTGCCACCAGTGATTTGATCAGGGCTGAAGCTTTCTTT.

The gene calls are TRBV27 and TRBJ1-1; D remains unclear. Germline values: CDR1 MNHEY, CDR2 SMNVEV (reference sequence). The CDR3 length is 16 residues. The V gene lost 2 bases and the J gene lost 4 bases, with 17 bases spanning the gap. This chain's CDR3 is CASSLDVAFRGTEAFF. The CDR3 region has the DNA TGTGCCAGCAGTTTAGATGTGGCCTTCCGGGGCACTGAAGCTTTCTTT.